The source of this T cell receptor (beta chain) is a study of shared clonotypes between healthy human individuals. The DNA input per sorted-subset replicate PCR was roughly 210 ng, corresponding to some 33,000 T cell genomes. This table comes from immunoSEQ multiplex PCR, and its TCRdb copy is limited to in-frame clones, with some not included. The sample records some 2 million clones, approximately 94% being singletons. Germline-derived CDR1 and CDR2 are MNHEY and SVGAGI. The trim removed 0 bases at V and 0 bases at J, leaving 5 bases unmatched. This CDR3 has 16 amino acids. In the naive CD8 group, cells lacked CD45RO and were positively selected for CCR7, so terminally differentiated effector memory CD45RA+ cells were left out. HIV-negative, healthy adults without recent acute infections or vaccinations were the donors. Nashville, Tennessee was home to all donors, each a Caucasian adult. Study outcomes and limitations: The study drew on few donors, limiting represented genetic and exposure-history diversity.

This clone was counted between two and nine times. As yet, its antigen is unknown. Other DNA sequences from this sample encode an identical CDR3 as well. This clonotype was sampled from a man between 18 and 29 years old in good health. The V and J genes are TRBV6-5 and TRBJ2-7, with TRBD1 identical over 7 bases. Material for sequencing was naive CD8+ T cells sorted from blood. CDR3 loop: CASSYSTGQRSYEQYF. The CDR3 coding sequence is TGTGCCAGCAGTTACTCGACGGGACAGCGCTCCTACGAGCAGTACTTC.